Shown below are 29 T cell receptor beta chains from a single sample sequenced in a study of radiation and T cells in renal cell carcinoma. Measured with immunoSEQ multiplex PCR; TCRdb has only the in-frame clones, and not every one. The table shows about 130,000 clones, with more than 75% occurring only once. Time point reported: blood 2 weeks post-SBRT. Treatment specified: 15 Gy SBRT to primary tumor, nephrectomy 4 weeks later. The sequences come from blood, collected from a patient whose treatment included radiotherapy and nephrectomy. These receptors came from a woman between 65 and 79 years old with renal cell carcinoma.

This clone has only one observation. The J gene is TRBJ2-1, the V gene TRBV15; D may be TRBD1 (6 bases). CDR3 length: 15 residues. Germline assignment: CDR1 LNHNV and CDR2 YYDKDF (reference sequence). Trimming took off 4 bases at V and 8 bases at J, with 18 bases between the two ends. CDR3 nucleotides: TGTGCCACCAGCAAACAGGGAGCGTGGGCAGATGAGCAGTTCTTC. It is translated as CATSKQGAWADEQFF.

This sequence joins TRBV5-6 and TRBJ1-2; D gene unclear. CDR1 is SGHDT and CDR2 is YYEEEE in the germline V gene. The CDR3 covers 15 residues. The V end lost 4 bases, the J end lost 0 bases, and 13 bases lay between the germline ends. CDR3 DNA sequence: TGTGCCAGCAGCGCGCCGAGGACGGCTAACTATGGCTACACCTTC. Protein sequence: CASSAPRTANYGYTF.

The gene calls are TRBV7-2 and TRBJ2-3; tentatively, D is TRBD1 or TRBD2 (6 bases each). CDR1 is SGHTA, CDR2 FQGNSA, per germline. CDR3 size: 15 residues. Trimming pared 5 bases from V and 6 bases from J, leaving 18 bases between. For the CDR3, the DNA is TGTGCCAGCAGCCTAGGGGGTTCAGGAGGGGATACGCAGTATTTT. Amino acids: CASSLGGSGGDTQYF.

The chain combines TRBV9 with TRBJ1-1; TRBD1 matches at 10 bases. The V gene end was trimmed by 4 bases and the J gene end by 11 bases; junction bases not matched to a gene: 11. The CDR3 is 14 residues long. CDR1 is SGDLS, CDR2 YYNGEE, per germline. The DNA for the CDR3 is TGTGCCAGCAGCCCCCGCCGGGACAGGGGTGAGGCTTTCTTT. This sequence encodes CASSPRRDRGEAFF. The variable domain in full, with the rest retrieved from reference TRBV9 and TRBJ1-1, is DSGVTQTPKHLITATGQRVTLRCSPRSGDLSVYWYQQSLDQGLQFLIQYYNGEERAKGNILERFSAQQFPDLHSELNLSSLELGDSALYFCASSPRRDRGEAFFGQGTRLTVV.

As to this clone: The junction differs from germline at one of its ends, possibly a read error. The CDR3 sequence is CASLGGLPQEAQYF. The CDR3 bases are TGTGCCTCCCTCGGGGGGCTGCCTCAAGAGGCCCAGTACTTC. The rearrangement joins TRBV2 to TRBJ2-5; D is possibly TRBD2 (7 bases). Germline assignment: CDR1 SNHLY and CDR2 FYNNEI. There are 14 residues in the CDR3.

The V and J genes are TRBV4-3 and TRBJ2-2, with 10 bases matching TRBD2. With V trimmed by 1 base and J by 0 bases, 5 bases remained unmatched. The V gene's germline CDR1 is LGHNA and CDR2 YSLEER. This CDR3 spans 18 amino acids. CDR3 residues: CASSQGGLAGANTGELFF. In DNA, the CDR3 is TGCGCCAGCAGCCAAGGTGGGCTAGCGGGGGCGAACACCGGGGAGCTGTTTTTT.

The V gene is TRBV9, the J gene TRBJ2-5; D is unresolved. The V end lost 0 bases, the J end lost 4 bases, and 4 bases lay between the germline ends. Germline lookup yields CDR1 SGDLS and CDR2 YYNGEE. This CDR3 has 12 amino acids. CDR3 sequence reads: CASSVDLETQYF. CDR3 coding DNA: TGTGCCAGCAGCGTAGACTTAGAGACCCAGTACTTC.

The chain couples TRBV23-1 to TRBJ1-1; D unresolved. TRBV23-1 is an ORF; its function is uncertain. Trimming stripped 4 bases from V and 5 bases from J, with 17 bases between. The length of the CDR3 is 15 residues. The CDR3 nucleotides are TGCGCCAGCAGTCTTACGGGAAAAGGTTTAACTGAAGCTTTCTTT. Protein sequence: CASSLTGKGLTEAFF.

This chain links TRBV4-1 with TRBJ2-5, with a tentative D call TRBD2 (6 bases). V lost 4 bases, J lost 4 bases, and 13 bases lay in between. This CDR3 contains 14 residues. Germline V gives CDR1 MGHRA, CDR2 YSYEKL. DNA for the CDR3: TGCGCCAGCAGCCCGACGGGGGTAGCAGAGACCCAGTACTTC. Its translation: CASSPTGVAETQYF.

This clone was observed a few times. This rearrangement joins TRBV2 to TRBJ2-1; unclear D gene. CDR1 and CDR2 from the germline V gene are SNHLY and FYNNEI. Trimming removed 3 bases at V and 4 bases at J, with 13 bases between. There are 15 residues in the CDR3. CDR3 sequence reads: CASSEGLWMYNEQFF. CDR3 sequence (DNA): TGTGCCAGCAGTGAGGGGTTATGGATGTACAATGAGCAGTTCTTC.

This rearrangement joins TRBV2 to TRBJ1-1; 8 bases line up with TRBD1. Trimming cost V 6 bases and J 7 bases; bases outside gene matches: 4. Per the germline V gene, CDR1 is SNHLY and CDR2 is FYNNEI. The CDR3 spans 12 residues. The CDR3: CASRGQAFEAFF. The CDR3 DNA follows: TGTGCCAGCAGGGGACAGGCATTTGAAGCTTTCTTT.

This clone was recorded a few times. A junction end diverges from the germline sequence, so it may reflect a read error. This chain uses TRBV7-7 with TRBJ2-2; D is undetermined. Germline CDR1 SSHAT, CDR2 FNYEAQ (reference sequence). The CDR3 is 14 residues long. CDR3 amino acids: CASSTVYNTGELFF. The CDR3 DNA follows: TGTGCTAGCAGCACCGTATATAACACCGGGGAGCTGTTTTTT.

The chain employs TRBV6-6 and TRBJ1-3; tentative D call: TRBD1 (5 bases). V gave up 7 bases and J gave up 7 bases, with 17 bases separating them. This CDR3 region has 14 residues. Germline V gives CDR1 MNHNY, CDR2 SVGAGI (reference sequence). The chain's CDR3 is CASNGRGIQNTIYF. CDR3 bases: TGTGCCAGCAATGGTAGGGGCATCCAGAACACCATATATTTT.

The rearrangement uses TRBV7-3 and TRBJ2-3; 7 nucleotides align to TRBD2. The CDR3 contains 12 residues. V trimming: 0 bases; J trimming: 14 bases; junction bases outside the gene matches: 5. CDR1 is SGHTA and CDR2 is FQGTGA in the germline V gene. Here the CDR3 reads CASSLTSGILYF. CDR3 DNA sequence: TGTGCCAGCAGCTTAACAAGCGGGATTTTGTATTTT.

The chain is built from TRBV5-1 and TRBJ1-2; tentative D call: TRBD1 (5 bases). This CDR3 has 15 amino acids. V gave up 4 bases and J gave up 4 bases, with 17 bases separating them. In germline, CDR1 is SGHRS, CDR2 YFSETQ. The CDR3 sequence is CASSPQGASPYGYTF. CDR3 DNA sequence: TGCGCCAGCAGCCCCCAAGGGGCGTCCCCCTATGGCTACACCTTC.

The genes are TRBV2 and TRBJ2-7; weak D call: TRBD1 (5 bases). Deletions cut 4 bases from V and 1 base from J, with 5 bases between. Germline assignment: CDR1 SNHLY and CDR2 FYNNEI. CDR3 length: 12 residues. This CDR3 is CASSGQSYEQYF. CDR3 coding DNA: TGTGCCAGCAGTGGACAGTCCTACGAGCAGTACTTC.

On this clone: Its ends do not fully match the called genes, so a read error is possible. Other DNA sequences in the sample encode the same CDR3. The chain carries TRBV30 and TRBJ1-4; 7 bases line up with TRBD1. The CDR3 runs to 13 residues. Germline V gives CDR1 GTSNPN, CDR2 SVGIG (reference sequence). CDR3 residues: CAWSSVRGEKLFF. CDR3 in DNA: TGTGCCTGGAGTAGCGTCAGGGGGGAAAAACTGTTTTTC. Full variable domain (rest looked up from reference TRBV30 and TRBJ1-4): SQTIHQWPATLVQPVGSPLSLECTVEGTSNPNLYWYRQAAGRGLQLLFYSVGIGQISSEVPQNLSASRPQDRQFILSSKKLLLSDSGFYLCAWSSVRGEKLFFGSGTQLSVL.

This clone has just one count. This chain uses TRBV6-5 with TRBJ2-3; 10 bases are shared with TRBD1. Per the germline V gene, CDR1 is MNHEY and CDR2 is SVGAGI. After removal of 6 bases from V and 2 bases from J, the junction contained 2 bases not matched to a gene. The CDR3 has 14 amino acids. As DNA, the CDR3 is TGTGCCAGCAGCGGGACAGGGGACACAGATACGCAGTATTTT. Translating it yields CASSGTGDTDTQYF.

The rearrangement links TRBV6-1 to TRBJ1-4; D gene uncertain. V dropped 2 bases and J dropped 4 bases, with 11 bases sitting between them. The CDR3 has 15 amino acids. Looked up from germline, CDR1 is MNHNS and CDR2 is SASEGT. As DNA, the CDR3 is TGTGCCAGCAGTGAACCCACCAGTGATAATGAAAAACTGTTTTTT. As protein: CASSEPTSDNEKLFF.

As DNA, the CDR3 is TGCGCCAGCCGCGCGGGACAGGCCTACGAGCAGTACTTC. Translation gives CASRAGQAYEQYF. The J gene is TRBJ2-7, the V gene TRBV10-2, with 8 bases fitting TRBD1. Trimming removed 8 bases from V and 2 bases from J; junction bases left unmatched: 5. The CDR3 length is 13 residues. From germline, CDR1 is WSHSY and CDR2 SAAADI.

The rearrangement links TRBV7-8 to TRBJ2-7; no clear D. This CDR3 region has 18 residues. CDR1 is SGHVS and CDR2 is FQNEAQ in the germline V gene. Trimming pared 2 bases from V and 3 bases from J, leaving 23 bases between. The CDR3 coding sequence is TGTGCCAGCAGCTTAAGTACGACTGGCTTAAACCCGATCTACGAGCAGTACTTC. This codes for CASSLSTTGLNPIYEQYF.

This clone was recorded a few times. The chain has TRBV2 and TRBJ1-2; D unclear. The germline V gene encodes CDR1 SNHLY and CDR2 FYNNEI. V was clipped by 4 bases and J by 9 bases, with 9 bases between them. This CDR3 comprises 11 residues. The DNA of the CDR3 is TGTGCCAGCAGTGTTTCGCAACGCTACACCTTC. This translates into CASSVSQRYTF.

The chain is built from TRBV7-9 and TRBJ1-5; D not resolved. Germline CDR1 SEHNR, CDR2 FQNEAQ (reference sequence). Trimming removed 5 bases from V and 5 bases from J, with 13 bases in between. This CDR3 has 14 residues. CDR3 bases: TGTGCCAGCAGCCCACTTGACACTTATCAGCCCCAGCATTTT. It encodes CASSPLDTYQPQHF.

The chain combines TRBV4-3 with TRBJ1-3; D call uncertain. V gave up 1 base and J gave up 0 bases, with 7 bases separating them. The CDR3 consists of 15 residues. Germline loops: CDR1 LGHNA, CDR2 YSLEER. CDR3 protein: CASSQVRPSGNTIYF. The CDR3 nucleotides read TGCGCCAGCAGCCAAGTAAGGCCCTCTGGAAACACCATATATTTT.

As for this clone: Different DNA sequences within this sample yield the same CDR3. This chain connects TRBV14 to TRBJ1-1; D remains unclear. The CDR3 loop spans 13 amino acids. V shed 4 bases and J shed 0 bases, with 6 bases lying between them. Germline CDR1 is SGHDN and CDR2 is FVKESK. In DNA form, the CDR3 reads TGTGCCAGCAGCCCCCGGATGAACACTGAAGCTTTCTTT. Translation gives CASSPRMNTEAFF. Combining the CDR3 with reference TRBV14 and TRBJ1-1 gives the whole variable domain EAGVTQFPSHSVIEKGQTVTLRCDPISGHDNLYWYRRVMGKEIKFLLHFVKESKQDESGMPNNRFLAERTGGTYSTLKVQPAELEDSGVYFCASSPRMNTEAFFGQGTRLTVV.

This clone has just one count. The chain carries TRBV5-4 and TRBJ2-1; 10 positions match TRBD1. The CDR3 has 15 amino acids. Trimming removed 1 base from V and 7 bases from J; junction bases left unmatched: 5. Germline V gives CDR1 SGHNT, CDR2 YYREEE (reference sequence). The CDR3: CASSLRQGAGNEQFF. CDR3 DNA sequence: TGTGCCAGCAGCTTGCGACAGGGGGCGGGGAATGAGCAGTTCTTC.

The J gene is TRBJ1-4, the V gene TRBV5-1, with 9 bases that match TRBD1. With V trimmed by 4 bases and J by 6 bases, 7 bases remained unmatched. The germline CDR1 and CDR2 sequences are SGHRS and YFSETQ. The CDR3 spans 15 residues. CDR3 sequence (DNA): TGCGCCAGCAGCAGCAACAGGGGGCAAGATGAAAAACTGTTTTTT. Translated: CASSSNRGQDEKLFF.

The chain uses TRBV5-5 and TRBJ1-4; 10 bases agree with TRBD1. The CDR3 is 15 residues long. CDR1 is SGHKS, CDR2 YYEKEE, per germline (reference sequence). Germline trimming cut 7 bases from V and 8 bases from J; bases unmatched to any gene: 11. The CDR3 DNA reads TGTGCCAGCTCCCTAACCGGGACAGGGGACGAAAAACTGTTTTTT. This gives the protein CASSLTGTGDEKLFF.

CDR3 residues: CAISDPGRNSPLHF. The CDR3 DNA reads as TGTGCCATCAGTGATCCAGGGAGGAATTCACCCCTCCACTTT. J is TRBJ1-6 and V is TRBV10-3; D is perhaps TRBD1 (5 bases). The germline gives CDR1 ENHRY, CDR2 SYGVKD. V lost 3 bases, J lost 7 bases, and 10 bases lay in between. There are 14 residues in the CDR3.